A single sample gave rise to the 5 T cell receptor beta chains below, sequenced in a study of Graves' ophthalmopathy and Graves' hyperthyroidism. RNA served as the template for amplifying TCR beta CDR3 regions. Investigators did first-round RT-PCR with HTBI primers, then second-round multiplex PCR. TCRdb independently ran MiXCR on the multiplex PCR reads; one entry per CDR3 protein. The table lists 900,000 to 1,200,000 distinct CDR3 sequences, about 36% of them singletons. Sample: peripheral blood or thyroid tissue (not recorded which). These receptors all stem from an adult man with Graves' hyperthyroidism.

The gene calls are TRBV19 and TRBJ2-5, with D possibly matching TRBD2 (6 bases). Germline V gene sequence: CDR1 LNHDA, CDR2 SQIVND (reference sequence). V gave up 2 bases and J gave up 5 bases, with 15 bases separating them. This CDR3 is 15 amino acids long. The CDR3 loop reads CASSITTGSRETQYF. The CDR3 DNA reads as TGTGCCAGTAGTATAACGACCGGGAGTCGCGAGACCCAGTACTTC.

The chain recombines TRBV20-1 with TRBJ1-1, with 9 bases lining up with TRBD1. The CDR3 runs to 13 residues. CDR1 is DFQATT and CDR2 is SNEGSKA in the germline V gene (reference sequence). V shed 6 bases and J 0 bases; nucleotides not matched to a gene: 2. The CDR3 sequence: CSAGTGMNTEAFF. The CDR3 region has the DNA TGCAGTGCAGGGACAGGGATGAACACTGAAGCTTTCTTT.

This clonotype was seen many times. The J gene is TRBJ2-6, the V gene TRBV5-1; TRBD1 agrees at 8 bases. V lost 2 bases, J lost 3 bases, and 10 bases stayed unmatched. This CDR3 contains 18 residues. Per the germline V gene, CDR1 is SGHRS and CDR2 is YFSETQ. CDR3: CASSFRETGAGGANVLTF. The CDR3 DNA follows: TGCGCCAGCAGCTTTCGAGAGACAGGGGCAGGTGGGGCCAACGTCCTGACTTTC.

This clonotype was observed a handful of times. The rearrangement uses TRBV6-1 and TRBJ1-2; the D is unclear. Trimming removed 2 bases from V and 4 bases from J, with 11 bases in between. CDR3 length equals 14 residues. Germline CDR1 is MNHNS and CDR2 is SASEGT. In nucleotides, the CDR3 is TGTGCCAGCAGTGAATTAGGCCCTAGCTATGGCTACACCTTC. This gives the protein CASSELGPSYGYTF.

The rearrangement links TRBV4-1 to TRBJ1-6; D gene uncertain. CDR1 is MGHRA, CDR2 YSYEKL, per germline. This CDR3 comprises 12 residues. Trimming shortened V by 8 bases and J by 7 bases, and 9 bases separated the two germline ends. The CDR3 DNA sequence: TGCGCCAGCGGCTCCGTAAATTCACCCCTCCACTTT. Encoded protein: CASGSVNSPLHF.